This T cell receptor beta chain was obtained from a study of OX40 agonist ivuxolimab in advanced cancers. Study-level findings and limits: Dose levels from 0.1 to 3.0 mg/kg saw CD4+ and CD8+ blood T cells expand clonally by week 6.

The table lists this clone with a count of one. Antigen: not known. Sequencing used immunoSEQ multiplex PCR; TCRdb keeps in-frame clones, though not all of them. The sample records around 67,000 clones, about four fifths being singletons. The germline gives CDR1 GTSNPN, CDR2 SVGIG (reference sequence). Trimming stripped 3 bases from V and 8 bases from J, with 13 bases between. The CDR3 loop spans 13 amino acids. This receptor was taken from an adult with an advanced solid tumor such as melanoma, head and neck, liver or kidney cancer. The sample was CD4+ or CD8+ T cells sorted from blood, taken in a trial of the OX40 agonist ivuxolimab. J is TRBJ1-4 and V is TRBV30; D unresolved. The CDR3 nucleotides are TGTGCCTGGAGGCGCGACTCCCCCGAAAAACTGTTTTTT. Protein: CAWRRDSPEKLFF.